Each of the 15 T cell receptor beta chains below was sequenced from the same sample in a study of blood T cells in healthy people across ages. A second about 7 to 11 cycle PCR used barcoded and J-beta primers. TCRdb fed the 5' RACE reads into MiXCR, producing one record per CDR3 protein. Of around 1.5 million distinct CDR3 sequences in the sample, approximately 59% were seen once. The sequenced material came from blood. These receptors all come from a man between 18 and 35 years old in good health.

The chain employs TRBV11-3 and TRBJ1-1; the D gene is possibly TRBD1 (5 bases). This CDR3 is built from 16 residues. Deletions cut 3 bases from V and 4 bases from J, with 18 bases between. Germline CDR1 and CDR2: SGHNT and YENEEA. The CDR3 is CASSLGEGKGPTEAFF. CDR3 nucleotides: TGTGCCAGCAGCTTGGGGGAGGGAAAAGGGCCCACTGAAGCTTTCTTT.

The chain recombines TRBV6-1 with TRBJ1-5; 9 bases are a match to TRBD1. J lost 7 bases, V lost 7 bases, and 8 bases had no gene match. The CDR3 extends over 14 amino acids. Germline lookup yields CDR1 MNHNS and CDR2 SASEGT. CDR3 coding DNA: TGTGCCAGCAACCTGGACAGGGGTGGACAGCCCCAGCATTTT. Protein sequence: CASNLDRGGQPQHF.

This clonotype was detected only a few times. As DNA, the CDR3 is TGTGCCAGCAGTTTGGAGGGGAAGGGAGGGAATTCACCCCTCCACTTT. This codes for CASSLEGKGGNSPLHF. The V call is TRBV28, the J call TRBJ1-6, with a weak D call TRBD1 (5 bases). Germline-derived CDR1 and CDR2 are MDHEN and SYDVKM. This CDR3 contains 16 residues. V dropped 3 bases and J dropped 7 bases, with 16 bases sitting between them.

The V call is TRBV19, the J call TRBJ2-1; 9 nucleotides line up with TRBD1. The CDR3 sequence is 15 residues long. Germline V lookup: CDR1 LNHDA, CDR2 SQIVND (reference sequence). With 6 bases clipped from V and 3 bases from J, the junction kept 6 bases outside the gene matches. The CDR3 sequence: CASRTGTGYYNEQFF. DNA of the CDR3: TGTGCCAGTAGAACCGGGACAGGGTACTACAATGAGCAGTTCTTC.

Worth noting for this clonotype: No conserved phenylalanine or tryptophan ends this CDR3, so it is likely a read error. The rearrangement joins TRBV5-5 to TRBJ2-6, with D unclear. The germline V gene has CDR1 SGHKS and CDR2 YYEKEE (reference sequence). This CDR3 contains 15 residues. The germline V and J ends were trimmed by 0 bases and 0 bases, with 4 bases remaining between them. For the CDR3, the DNA is TGTGCCAGCAGCTTGGGTCCCTCTGGGGCCAACGTCCTGACTTGC. Amino acid sequence: CASSLGPSGANVLTC.

The CDR3 nucleotides are TGTGCCAGCAGCAAAGAAGGGGGGGGGTCCTACAATGAGCAGTTCTTC. Encoded protein: CASSKEGGGSYNEQFF. The V gene is TRBV21-1, the J gene TRBJ2-1; the table names TRBD1, a call not compared with the DNA. TRBV21-1 is annotated as a pseudogene. The CDR3 has 16 residues.

The V call is TRBV12-3 or TRBV12-4, the J call TRBJ2-3; the match to TRBD2 covers 7 bases. CDR3 length: 16 residues. The J segment lost 2 bases and the V segment lost 4 bases, leaving 9 bases of the junction unmatched. CDR3 in amino acids: CASSSRAGTLTDTQYF. In DNA, the CDR3 is TGTGCCAGCAGTTCCCGAGCGGGGACGCTCACAGATACGCAGTATTTT.

The genes are TRBV12-3 or TRBV12-4 and TRBJ2-4; 7 nucleotides agree with TRBD2. Near its end, the DNA agrees better with TRBJ2-7, so the J call may be wrong. CDR3 length equals 14 residues. The CDR3, as DNA: TGTGCCAGCAGTTTAGGCGGGAGTAAATACGAGCAGTACTTC. It specifies CASSLGGSKYEQYF.

The J gene is TRBJ2-3, the V gene TRBV5-1, with 9 bases identical to TRBD2. The CDR3 contains 13 residues. Per germline, CDR1 SGHRS and CDR2 YFSETQ. V shed 5 bases, J shed 6 bases, and the junction held 4 bases outside the gene matches. CDR3 protein: CASRREGLDTQYF. The CDR3 DNA reads as TGCGCCAGCAGGCGGGAGGGCCTGGATACGCAGTATTTT.

This clonotype appeared once. This rearrangement joins TRBV5-6 to TRBJ1-5, with a tentative D call TRBD1 (5 bases). Per germline, CDR1 SGHDT and CDR2 YYEEEE. The CDR3 totals 13 residues. V lost 4 bases and J lost 6, with 11 bases in between. The CDR3 sequence is CASSKAGSQPQHF. The CDR3 region has the DNA TGTGCCAGCAGCAAAGCAGGGAGTCAGCCCCAGCATTTT.

Points on this clonotype: One end of the junction varies from germline; a read error may be responsible. V gene TRBV15 combines with J gene TRBJ2-7; D is unclear. The CDR3 has 15 residues. Looked up from germline, CDR1 is LNHNV and CDR2 is YYDKDF (reference sequence). The CDR3 nucleotides are TGTGCCACCAGCAGAGCTTCAGAAGGGCCCTACGGGCAGTACTTC. As protein: CATSRASEGPYGQYF.

The J gene is TRBJ1-1, the V gene TRBV6-5; TRBD1 aligns across 8 bases. The CDR3 has 16 amino acids. Germline values: CDR1 MNHEY, CDR2 SVGAGI. The V gene end was trimmed by 6 bases and the J gene end by 1 base; junction bases not matched to a gene: 10. Here the CDR3 DNA reads TGTGCCAGCAGGGCCAAGTGGACAGGGTCGAACACTGAAGCTTTCTTT. Amino acid sequence: CASRAKWTGSNTEAFF.

In this sample, this clonotype turned up a few times. The V and J genes are TRBV21-1 and TRBJ2-5; TRBD2, the table's D call, lacks a check against the DNA. TRBV21-1 is a documented pseudogene. The CDR3 contains 16 residues. The CDR3 loop is CASSKCRRVGQETQYF. CDR3 DNA: TGTGCCAGCAGCAAATGTCGGAGGGTGGGGCAAGAGACCCAGTACTTC.

This clonotype was observed a handful of times. The chain combines TRBV27 with TRBJ2-3; TRBD2 matches at 9 bases. J gave up 1 base and V 8 bases, and 10 bases lay outside the gene matches. The CDR3 spans 16 residues. Germline V lookup: CDR1 MNHEY, CDR2 SMNVEV (reference sequence). The CDR3 here is CASWGASGTRTDTQYF. The CDR3 DNA follows: TGTGCCAGCTGGGGAGCTAGCGGGACCCGCACAGATACGCAGTATTTT.

The chain carries TRBV10-1 and TRBJ2-3, with 7 bases identical to TRBD2. The ends lost 3 bases at V and 7 bases at J; junction bases unmatched: 10. This CDR3 has 15 residues. From germline, CDR1 is WNHNN and CDR2 SYGVQD (reference sequence). The CDR3 DNA reads TGCGCCAGCAGTGAAGGCGCGGGAGTGTTATATACGCAGTATTTT. Translated: CASSEGAGVLYTQYF.